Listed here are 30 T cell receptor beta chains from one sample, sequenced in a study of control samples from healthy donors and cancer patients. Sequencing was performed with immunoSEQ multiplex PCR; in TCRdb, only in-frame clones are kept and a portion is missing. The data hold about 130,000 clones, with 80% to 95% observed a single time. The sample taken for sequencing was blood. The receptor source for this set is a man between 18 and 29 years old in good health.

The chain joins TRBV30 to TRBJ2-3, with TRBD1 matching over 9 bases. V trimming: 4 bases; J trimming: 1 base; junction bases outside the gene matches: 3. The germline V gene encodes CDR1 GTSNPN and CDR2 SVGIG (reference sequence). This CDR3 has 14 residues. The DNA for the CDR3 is TGTGCCTGGACAACAGGGGGCGGCACAGATACGCAGTATTTT. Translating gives CAWTTGGGTDTQYF.

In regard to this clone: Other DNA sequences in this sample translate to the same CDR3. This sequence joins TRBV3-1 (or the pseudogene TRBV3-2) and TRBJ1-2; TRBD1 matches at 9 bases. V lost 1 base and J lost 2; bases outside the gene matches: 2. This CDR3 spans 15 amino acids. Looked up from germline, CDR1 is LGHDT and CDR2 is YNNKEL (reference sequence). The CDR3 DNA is TGTGCCAGCAGCCAAGGGACAGGGGCCAACTATGGCTACACCTTC. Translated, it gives CASSQGTGANYGYTF.

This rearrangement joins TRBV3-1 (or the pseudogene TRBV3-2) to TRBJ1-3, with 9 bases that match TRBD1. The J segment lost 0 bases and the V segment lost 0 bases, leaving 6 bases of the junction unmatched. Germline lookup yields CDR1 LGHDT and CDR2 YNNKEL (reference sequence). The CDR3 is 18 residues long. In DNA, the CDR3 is TGTGCCAGCAGCCAAGAGTCCACAGGGGGCCACTCTGGAAACACCATATATTTT. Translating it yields CASSQESTGGHSGNTIYF.

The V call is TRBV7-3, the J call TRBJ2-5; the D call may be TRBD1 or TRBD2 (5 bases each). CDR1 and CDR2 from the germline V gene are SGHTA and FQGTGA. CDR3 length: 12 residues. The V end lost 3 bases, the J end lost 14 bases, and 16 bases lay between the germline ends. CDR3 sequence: CASSFPPGPPYF. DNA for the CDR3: TGTGCCAGCAGCTTCCCCCCGGGACCGCCTTACTTC. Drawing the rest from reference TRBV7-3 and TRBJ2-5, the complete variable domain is GAGVSQTPSNKVTEKGKYVELRCDPISGHTALYWYRQSLGQGPEFLIYFQGTGAADDSGLPNDRFFAVRPEGSVSTLKIQRTERGDSAVYLCASSFPPGPPYFGPGTRLLVL.

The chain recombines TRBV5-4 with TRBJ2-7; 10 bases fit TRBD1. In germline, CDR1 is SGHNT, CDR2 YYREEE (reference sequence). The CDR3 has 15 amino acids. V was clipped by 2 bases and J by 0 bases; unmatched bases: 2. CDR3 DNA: TGTGCCAGCAGCTTAAGACAGGGGGCCTCCTACGAGCAGTACTTC. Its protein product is CASSLRQGASYEQYF.

The CDR3 loop is CASSFITENTEAFF. The CDR3 DNA follows: TGTGCCAGCAGCTTTATAACCGAGAACACTGAAGCTTTCTTT. V is TRBV5-6 and J is TRBJ1-1; D uncertain. From germline, CDR1 is SGHDT and CDR2 YYEEEE. The CDR3 is 14 residues long. V shed 2 bases and J shed 1 base, with 9 bases lying between them.

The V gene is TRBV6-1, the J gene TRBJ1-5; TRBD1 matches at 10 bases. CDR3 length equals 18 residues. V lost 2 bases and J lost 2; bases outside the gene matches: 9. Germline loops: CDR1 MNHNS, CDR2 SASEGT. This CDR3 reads CASSESRDRGGRNQPQHF. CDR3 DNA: TGTGCCAGCAGTGAATCCCGGGACAGGGGCGGCCGCAATCAGCCCCAGCATTTT.

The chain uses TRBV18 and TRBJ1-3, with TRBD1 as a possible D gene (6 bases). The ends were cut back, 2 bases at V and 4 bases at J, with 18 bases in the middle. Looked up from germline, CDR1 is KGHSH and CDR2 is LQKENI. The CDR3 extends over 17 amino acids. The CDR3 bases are TGTGCCAGCTCACCAGACTTGACAGGCGGATCGGGAAACACCATATATTTT. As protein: CASSPDLTGGSGNTIYF.

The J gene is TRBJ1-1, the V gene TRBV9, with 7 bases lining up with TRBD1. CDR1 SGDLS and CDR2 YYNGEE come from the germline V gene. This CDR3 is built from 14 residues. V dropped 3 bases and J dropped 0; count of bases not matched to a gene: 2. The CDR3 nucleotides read TGTGCCAGCAGCGCGACAGGGATGAACACTGAAGCTTTCTTT. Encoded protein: CASSATGMNTEAFF.

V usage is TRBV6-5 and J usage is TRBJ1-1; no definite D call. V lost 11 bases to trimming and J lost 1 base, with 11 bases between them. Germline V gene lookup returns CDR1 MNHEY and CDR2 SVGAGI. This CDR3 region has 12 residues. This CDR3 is CAVHLQNTEAFF. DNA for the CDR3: TGTGCCGTGCACCTTCAGAACACTGAAGCTTTCTTT.

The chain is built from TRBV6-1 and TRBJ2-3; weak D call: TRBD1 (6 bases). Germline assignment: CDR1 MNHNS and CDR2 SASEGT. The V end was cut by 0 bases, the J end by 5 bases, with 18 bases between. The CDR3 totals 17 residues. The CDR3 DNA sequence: TGTGCCAGCAGTGAAGCCGGTACAGGGTGGATGCGAGATACGCAGTATTTT. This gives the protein CASSEAGTGWMRDTQYF.

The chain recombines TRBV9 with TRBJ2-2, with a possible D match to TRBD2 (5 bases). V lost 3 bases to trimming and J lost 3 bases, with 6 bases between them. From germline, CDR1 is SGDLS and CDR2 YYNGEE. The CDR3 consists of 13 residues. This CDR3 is CASSGTYTGELFF. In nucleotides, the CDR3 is TGTGCCAGCAGCGGGACTTACACCGGGGAGCTGTTTTTT.

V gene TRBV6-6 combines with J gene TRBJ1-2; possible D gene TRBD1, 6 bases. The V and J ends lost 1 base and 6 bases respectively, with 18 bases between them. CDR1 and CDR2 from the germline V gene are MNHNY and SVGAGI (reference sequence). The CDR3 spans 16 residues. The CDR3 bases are TGTGCCAGCAGTTACTTGGCACAGGGCGGCAATGATGGCTACACCTTC. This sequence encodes CASSYLAQGGNDGYTF.

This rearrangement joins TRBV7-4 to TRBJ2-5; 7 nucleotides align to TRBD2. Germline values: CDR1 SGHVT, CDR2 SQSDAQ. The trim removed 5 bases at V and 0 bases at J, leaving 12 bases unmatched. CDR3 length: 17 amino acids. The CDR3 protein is CASSRASASGNQETQYF. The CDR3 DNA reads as TGTGCCAGCAGCCGAGCATCAGCTAGCGGTAACCAAGAGACCCAGTACTTC.

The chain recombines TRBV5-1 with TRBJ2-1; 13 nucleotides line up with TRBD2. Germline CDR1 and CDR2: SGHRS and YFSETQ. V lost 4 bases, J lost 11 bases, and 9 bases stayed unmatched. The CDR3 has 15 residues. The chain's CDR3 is CASSGLGTSGDQQFF. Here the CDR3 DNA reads TGCGCCAGCAGCGGACTCGGGACTAGCGGGGACCAGCAGTTCTTC.

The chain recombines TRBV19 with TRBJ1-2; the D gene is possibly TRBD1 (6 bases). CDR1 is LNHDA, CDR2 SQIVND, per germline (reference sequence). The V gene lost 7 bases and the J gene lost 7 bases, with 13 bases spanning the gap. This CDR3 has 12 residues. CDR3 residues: CASNLQGLGYTF. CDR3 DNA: TGTGCCAGTAACCTACAGGGACTTGGCTACACCTTC.

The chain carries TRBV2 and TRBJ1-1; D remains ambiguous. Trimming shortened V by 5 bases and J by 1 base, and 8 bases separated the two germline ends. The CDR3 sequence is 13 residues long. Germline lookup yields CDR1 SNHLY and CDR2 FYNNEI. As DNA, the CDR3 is TGTGCCAGCAGTTCAGTAGAGAACACTGAAGCTTTCTTT. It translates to CASSSVENTEAFF.

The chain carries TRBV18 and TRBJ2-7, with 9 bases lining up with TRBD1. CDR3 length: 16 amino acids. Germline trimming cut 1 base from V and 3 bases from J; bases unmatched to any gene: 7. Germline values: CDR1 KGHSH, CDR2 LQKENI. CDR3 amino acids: CASSPRDRGNDYEQYF. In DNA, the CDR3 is TGTGCCAGCTCACCACGAGACAGGGGGAATGACTACGAGCAGTACTTC.

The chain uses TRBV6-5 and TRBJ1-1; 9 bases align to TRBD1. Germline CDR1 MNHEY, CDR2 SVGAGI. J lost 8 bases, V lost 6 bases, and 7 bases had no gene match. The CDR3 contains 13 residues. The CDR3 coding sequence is TGTGCCAGCAGAGACCTGGGGACAGGGGAAGCTTTCTTT. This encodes CASRDLGTGEAFF.

The CDR3 nucleotides read TGTGCCTGTACGAGGGGCGCGAACACCGGGGAGCTGTTTTTT. It encodes CACTRGANTGELFF. The chain carries TRBV30 and TRBJ2-2; D is possibly TRBD1 or TRBD2 (5 bases each). In germline, CDR1 is GTSNPN, CDR2 SVGIG (reference sequence). Trimming shortened V by 6 bases and J by 0 bases, and 11 bases separated the two germline ends. The CDR3 is made up of 14 amino acids.

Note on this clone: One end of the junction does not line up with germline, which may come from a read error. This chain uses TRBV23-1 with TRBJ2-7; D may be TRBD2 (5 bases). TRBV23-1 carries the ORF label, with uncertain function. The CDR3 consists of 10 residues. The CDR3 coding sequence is TGCGCCAGCAGTCGCCCAGCGACGGGATTC. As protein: CASSRPATGF.

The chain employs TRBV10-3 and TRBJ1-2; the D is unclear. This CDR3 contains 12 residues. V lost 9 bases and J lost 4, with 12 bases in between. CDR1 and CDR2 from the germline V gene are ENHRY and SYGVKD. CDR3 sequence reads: CAITDGRYGYTF. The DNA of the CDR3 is TGTGCCATTACCGACGGGCGCTATGGCTACACCTTC.

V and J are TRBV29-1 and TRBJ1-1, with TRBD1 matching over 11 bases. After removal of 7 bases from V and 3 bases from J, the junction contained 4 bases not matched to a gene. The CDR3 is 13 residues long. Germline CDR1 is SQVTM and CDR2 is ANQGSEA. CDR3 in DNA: TGCAGCGCTGGACAGGGGGCGGACACTGAAGCTTTCTTT. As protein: CSAGQGADTEAFF.

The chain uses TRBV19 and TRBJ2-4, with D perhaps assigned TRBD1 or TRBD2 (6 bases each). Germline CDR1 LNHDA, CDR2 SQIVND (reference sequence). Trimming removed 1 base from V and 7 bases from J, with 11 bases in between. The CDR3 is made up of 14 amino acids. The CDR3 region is CASSIVEGGNIQYF. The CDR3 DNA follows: TGTGCCAGTAGTATAGTAGAAGGGGGGAACATTCAGTACTTC. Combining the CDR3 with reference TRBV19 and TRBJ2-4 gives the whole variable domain DGGITQSPKYLFRKEGQNVTLSCEQNLNHDAMYWYRQDPGQGLRLIYYSQIVNDFQKGDIAEGYSVSREKKESFPLTVTSAQKNPTAFYLCASSIVEGGNIQYFGAGTRLSVL.

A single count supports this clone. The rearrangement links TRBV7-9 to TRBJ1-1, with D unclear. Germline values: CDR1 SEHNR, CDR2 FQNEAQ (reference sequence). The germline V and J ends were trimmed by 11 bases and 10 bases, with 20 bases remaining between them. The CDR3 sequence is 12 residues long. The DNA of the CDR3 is TGTGCCTCGACAATAGACCAGGCAACAGCTTTCTTT. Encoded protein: CASTIDQATAFF.

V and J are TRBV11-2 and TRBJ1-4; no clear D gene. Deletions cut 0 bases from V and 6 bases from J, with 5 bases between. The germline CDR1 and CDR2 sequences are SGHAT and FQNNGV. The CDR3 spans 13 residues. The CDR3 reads CASSLDLDEKLFF. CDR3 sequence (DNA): TGTGCCAGCAGCTTAGATTTGGATGAAAAACTGTTTTTT.

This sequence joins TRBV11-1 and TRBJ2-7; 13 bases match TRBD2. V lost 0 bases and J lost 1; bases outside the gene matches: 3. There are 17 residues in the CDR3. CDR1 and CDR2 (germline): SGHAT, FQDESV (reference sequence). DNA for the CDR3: TGTGCCAGCAGCTTAGCCCAGGGACTAGCGGGATCCTACGAGCAGTACTTC. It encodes CASSLAQGLAGSYEQYF.

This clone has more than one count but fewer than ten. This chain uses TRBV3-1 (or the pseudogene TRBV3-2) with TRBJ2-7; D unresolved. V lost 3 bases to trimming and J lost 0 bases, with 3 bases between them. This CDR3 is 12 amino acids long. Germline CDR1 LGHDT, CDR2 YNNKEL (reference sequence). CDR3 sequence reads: CASSQFSYEQYF. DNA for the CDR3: TGTGCCAGCAGCCAGTTCTCCTACGAGCAGTACTTC.

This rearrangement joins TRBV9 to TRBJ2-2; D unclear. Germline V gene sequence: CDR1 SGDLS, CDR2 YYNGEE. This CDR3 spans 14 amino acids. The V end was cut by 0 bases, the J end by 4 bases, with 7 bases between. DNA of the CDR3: TGTGCCAGCAGCGTAGAGGGTGGCACCGGGGAGCTGTTTTTT. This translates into CASSVEGGTGELFF.

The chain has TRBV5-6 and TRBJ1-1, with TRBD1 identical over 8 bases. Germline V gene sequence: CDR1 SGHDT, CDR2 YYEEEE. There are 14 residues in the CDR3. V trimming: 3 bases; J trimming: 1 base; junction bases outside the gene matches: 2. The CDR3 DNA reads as TGTGCCAGCAGCTATGACAGGGGGAACACTGAAGCTTTCTTT. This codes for CASSYDRGNTEAFF.